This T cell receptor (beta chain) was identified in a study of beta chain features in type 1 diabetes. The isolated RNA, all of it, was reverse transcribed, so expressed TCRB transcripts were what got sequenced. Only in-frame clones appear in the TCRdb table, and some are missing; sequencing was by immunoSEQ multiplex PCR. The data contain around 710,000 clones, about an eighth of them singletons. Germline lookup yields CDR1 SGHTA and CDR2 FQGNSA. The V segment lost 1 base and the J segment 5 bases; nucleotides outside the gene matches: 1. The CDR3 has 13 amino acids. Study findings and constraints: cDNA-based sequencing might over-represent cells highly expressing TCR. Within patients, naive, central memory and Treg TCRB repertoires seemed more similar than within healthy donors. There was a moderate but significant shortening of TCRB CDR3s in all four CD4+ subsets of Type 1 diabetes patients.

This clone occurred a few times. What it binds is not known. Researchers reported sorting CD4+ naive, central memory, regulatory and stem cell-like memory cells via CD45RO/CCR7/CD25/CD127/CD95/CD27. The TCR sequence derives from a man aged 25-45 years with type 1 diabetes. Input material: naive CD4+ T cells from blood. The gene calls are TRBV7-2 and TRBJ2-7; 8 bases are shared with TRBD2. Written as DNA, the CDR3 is TGTGCCAGCAGCTTAGGACTAGCGAACGAGCAGTACTTC. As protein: CASSLGLANEQYF.